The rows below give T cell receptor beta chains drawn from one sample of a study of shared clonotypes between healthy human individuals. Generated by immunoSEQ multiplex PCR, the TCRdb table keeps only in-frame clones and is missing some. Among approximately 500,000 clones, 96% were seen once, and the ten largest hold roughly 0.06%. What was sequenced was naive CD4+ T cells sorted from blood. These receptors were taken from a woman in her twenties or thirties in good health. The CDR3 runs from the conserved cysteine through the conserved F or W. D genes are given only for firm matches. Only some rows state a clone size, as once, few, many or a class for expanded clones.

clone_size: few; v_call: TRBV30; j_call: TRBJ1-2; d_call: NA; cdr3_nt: TGTGCCTGGAGTGTAACAGGTTTCGGCTATGGCTACACCTTC; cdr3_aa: CAWSVTGFGYGYTF
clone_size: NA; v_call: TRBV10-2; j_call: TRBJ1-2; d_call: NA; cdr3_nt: TGCGCCAGCAGAGGTAGAGGGGAGGCAAGGGACTATGGCTACACCTTC; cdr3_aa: CASRGRGEARDYGYTF
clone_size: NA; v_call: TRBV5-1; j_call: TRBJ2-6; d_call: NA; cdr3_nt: TGCGCCAGCAGCTTGGGCAGCCCTGGGGCCAACGTCCTGACTTTC; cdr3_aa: CASSLGSPGANVLTF
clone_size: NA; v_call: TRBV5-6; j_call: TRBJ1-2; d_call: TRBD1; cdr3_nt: TGTGCCAGTATATCACAGGGGAGAAACTATGGCTACACCTTC; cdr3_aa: CASISQGRNYGYTF
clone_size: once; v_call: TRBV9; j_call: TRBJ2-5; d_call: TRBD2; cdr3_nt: TGTGCCAGCAGCGTCGGTGGGAGGGAATGGGAGACCCAGTACTTC; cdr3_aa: CASSVGGREWETQYF
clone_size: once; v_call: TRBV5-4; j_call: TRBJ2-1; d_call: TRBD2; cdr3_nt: TGTGCCAGCAGCTTGGTTGGGGGACTAGGAACCTACAATGAGCAGTTCTTC; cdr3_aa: CASSLVGGLGTYNEQFF
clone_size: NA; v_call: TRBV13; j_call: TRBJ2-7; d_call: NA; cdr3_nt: TGTGCCAGCAGCAGCTGGCCATCCTACGAGCAGTACTTC; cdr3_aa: CASSSWPSYEQYF
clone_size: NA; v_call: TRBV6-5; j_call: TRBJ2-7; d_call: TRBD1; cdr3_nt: TGTGCCAGCAGTTACACACCGGGACAGGGTTACGAGCAGTACTTC; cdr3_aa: CASSYTPGQGYEQYF
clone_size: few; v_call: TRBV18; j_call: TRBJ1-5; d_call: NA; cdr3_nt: TGTGCCAGCTCACCGCGGCAGAATAGCAATCAGCCCCAGCATTTT; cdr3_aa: CASSPRQNSNQPQHF
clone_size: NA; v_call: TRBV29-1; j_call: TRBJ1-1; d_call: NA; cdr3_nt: TGCAGCGTTGAAGATCAGGGACAAGAAGCTTTCTTT; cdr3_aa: CSVEDQGQEAFF
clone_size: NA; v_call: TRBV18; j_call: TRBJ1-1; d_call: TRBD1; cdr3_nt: TGTGCCAGCTGTCCAGGGGGCGTGTTAAACACTGAAGCTTTCTTT; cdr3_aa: CASCPGGVLNTEAFF
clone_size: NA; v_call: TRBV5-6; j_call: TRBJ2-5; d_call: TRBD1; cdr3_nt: TGTGCCAGCAGCTTTAACAGGGGAGAGACCCAGTACTTC; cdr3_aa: CASSFNRGETQYF
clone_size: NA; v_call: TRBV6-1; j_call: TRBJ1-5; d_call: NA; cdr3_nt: TGTGCCAGAACTCTGGGGCTCAATCAGCCCCAGCATTTT; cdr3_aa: CARTLGLNQPQHF
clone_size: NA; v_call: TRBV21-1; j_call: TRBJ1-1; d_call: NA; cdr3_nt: TGTGCCAGCAGCAACGTACTGTCACAAGCAAACACTGAAGCTTTCTTT; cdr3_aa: CASSNVLSQANTEAFF
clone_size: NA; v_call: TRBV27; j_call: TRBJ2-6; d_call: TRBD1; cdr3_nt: TGTGCCAGCAGTTGGGGACAGGGGTTATACTCTGGGGCCAACGTCCTGACTTTC; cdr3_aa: CASSWGQGLYSGANVLTF
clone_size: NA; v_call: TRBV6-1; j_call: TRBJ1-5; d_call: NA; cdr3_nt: TGTGCCAGCAGTGATAGTCGTTTCTGGCGCAATCAGCCCCAGCATTTT; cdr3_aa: CASSDSRFWRNQPQHF
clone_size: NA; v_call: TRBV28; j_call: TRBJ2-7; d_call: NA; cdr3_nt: TGTGCCAGCAGTTTTGTCGGGAGCAACTACGAGCAGTACTTC; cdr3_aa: CASSFVGSNYEQYF
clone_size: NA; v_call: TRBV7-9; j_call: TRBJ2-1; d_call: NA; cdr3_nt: TGTGCCAGCGGCTCGCGGCGGAGCTCCTACAATGAGCAGTTCTTC; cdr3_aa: CASGSRRSSYNEQFF
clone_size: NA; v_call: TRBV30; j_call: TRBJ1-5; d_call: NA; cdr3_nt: TGTGCCTGGAGTGGCCCCGCGGGTCAGCCCCAGCATTTT; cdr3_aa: CAWSGPAGQPQHF
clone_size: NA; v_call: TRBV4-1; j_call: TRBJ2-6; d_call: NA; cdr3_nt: TGCGCCAGCAGCCAAGATCGAGTGGGTTCTGGGGCCAACGTCCTGACTTTC; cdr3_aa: CASSQDRVGSGANVLTF
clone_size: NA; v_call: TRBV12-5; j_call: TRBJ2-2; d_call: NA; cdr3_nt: TGTGCTAGTGGCCAGGACGGCCCCGGGGAGCTGTTTTTT; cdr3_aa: CASGQDGPGELFF
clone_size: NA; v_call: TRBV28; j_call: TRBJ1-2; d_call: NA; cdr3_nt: TGTGCCAGCAGCTCCCAGGCGACGGTAGGAGGCTACACCTTC; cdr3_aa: CASSSQATVGGYTF
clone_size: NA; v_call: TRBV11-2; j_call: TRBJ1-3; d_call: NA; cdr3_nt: TGTGCCAGCAGCTCACCCAGGTTCAGCTCTGGAAACACCATATATTTT; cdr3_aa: CASSSPRFSSGNTIYF
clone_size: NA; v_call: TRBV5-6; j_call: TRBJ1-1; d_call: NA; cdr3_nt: TGTGCCAGCAGCTCCGGGCCAGGGTTGAACACTGAAGCTTTCTTT; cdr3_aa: CASSSGPGLNTEAFF
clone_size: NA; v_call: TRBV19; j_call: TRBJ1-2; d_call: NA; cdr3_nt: TGTGCCAGTAGTATAAGTAGGGCCACTTATGGCTACACCTTC; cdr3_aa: CASSISRATYGYTF
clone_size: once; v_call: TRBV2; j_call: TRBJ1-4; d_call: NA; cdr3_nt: TGTGCCAGCGGGGCAACTAATGAAAAACTGTTTTTT; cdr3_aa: CASGATNEKLFF
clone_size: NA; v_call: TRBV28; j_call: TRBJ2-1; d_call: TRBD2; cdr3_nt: TGTGCCAGCAGTTTATACGTGCGGGAGGTTAACAATGAGCAGTTCTTC; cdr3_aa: CASSLYVREVNNEQFF
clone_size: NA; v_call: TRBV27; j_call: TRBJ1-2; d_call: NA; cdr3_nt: TGTGCCAGCAGTTCACTCCCCCCCAACCTCGGGCCGGTCTATGGCTACACCTTC; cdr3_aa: CASSSLPPNLGPVYGYTF
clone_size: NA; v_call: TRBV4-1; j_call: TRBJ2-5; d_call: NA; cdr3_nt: TGCGCCAGCAGCCAAGATCTTTTCCTGCAGGCCAAGGAGACCCAGTACTTC; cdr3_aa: CASSQDLFLQAKETQYF
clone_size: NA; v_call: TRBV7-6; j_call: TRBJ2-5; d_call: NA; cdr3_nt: TGTGCCAGCAGCGTCCGGGTTCGAGAGACCCAGTACTTC; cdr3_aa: CASSVRVRETQYF
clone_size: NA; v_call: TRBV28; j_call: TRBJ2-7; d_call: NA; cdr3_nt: TGTGCCAGCAGTTTATCCTCAGGGGCCCCGCGGGGTCGCGAGCAGTACTTC; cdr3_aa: CASSLSSGAPRGREQYF
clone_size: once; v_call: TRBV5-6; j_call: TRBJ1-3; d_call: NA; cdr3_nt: TGTGCCAGCAGCGCATTAACAGGCTCTGGAAACACCATATATTTT; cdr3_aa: CASSALTGSGNTIYF
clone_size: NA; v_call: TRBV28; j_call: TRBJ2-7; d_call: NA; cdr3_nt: TGTGCCAGCAGTTTTTCAGTCTACGAGCAGTACTTC; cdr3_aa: CASSFSVYEQYF
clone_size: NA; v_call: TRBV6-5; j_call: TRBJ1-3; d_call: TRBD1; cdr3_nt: TGTGCCAGCAGCCCGGGACAGGGTGGAAACACCATATATTTT; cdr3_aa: CASSPGQGGNTIYF
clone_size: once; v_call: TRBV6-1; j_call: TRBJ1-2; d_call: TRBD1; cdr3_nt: TGTGCCAGCAGTGAAGGAACAGGGGACGGGGACTATGGCTACACCTTC; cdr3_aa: CASSEGTGDGDYGYTF
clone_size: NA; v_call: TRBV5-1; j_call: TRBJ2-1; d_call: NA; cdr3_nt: TGCGCCAGCAGCTCCCAGAGCGCCCTCTCCTACAATGAGCAGTTCTTC; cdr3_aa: CASSSQSALSYNEQFF
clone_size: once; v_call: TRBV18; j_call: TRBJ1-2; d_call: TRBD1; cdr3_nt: TGTGCCAGCTCACCAATTGAACAGGGGAACTATGGCTACACCTTC; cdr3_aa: CASSPIEQGNYGYTF